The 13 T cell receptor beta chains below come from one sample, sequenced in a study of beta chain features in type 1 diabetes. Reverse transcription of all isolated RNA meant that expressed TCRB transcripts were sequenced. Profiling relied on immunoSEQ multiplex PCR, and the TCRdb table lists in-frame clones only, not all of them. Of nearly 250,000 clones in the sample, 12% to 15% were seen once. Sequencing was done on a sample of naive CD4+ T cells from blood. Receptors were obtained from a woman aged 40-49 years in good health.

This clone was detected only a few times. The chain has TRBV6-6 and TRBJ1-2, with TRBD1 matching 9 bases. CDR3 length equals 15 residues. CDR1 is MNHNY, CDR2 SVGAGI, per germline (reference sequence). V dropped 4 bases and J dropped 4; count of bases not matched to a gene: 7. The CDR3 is CASSSRTGEGYGYTF. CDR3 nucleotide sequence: TGTGCCAGCAGTTCCAGGACAGGGGAAGGCTATGGCTACACCTTC.

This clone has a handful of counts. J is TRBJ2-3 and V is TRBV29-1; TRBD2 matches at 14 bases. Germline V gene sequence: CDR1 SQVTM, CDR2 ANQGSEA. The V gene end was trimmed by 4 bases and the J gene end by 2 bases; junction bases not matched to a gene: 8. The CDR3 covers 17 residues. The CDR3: CSVGPPTSGGVTDTQYF. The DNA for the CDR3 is TGCAGCGTTGGGCCCCCGACTAGCGGGGGGGTCACAGATACGCAGTATTTT.

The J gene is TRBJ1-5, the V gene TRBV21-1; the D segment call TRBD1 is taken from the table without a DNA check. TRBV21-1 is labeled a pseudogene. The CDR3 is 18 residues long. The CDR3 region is CASSKGGTGKYSNQPQHF. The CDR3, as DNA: TGTGCCAGCAGCAAAGGGGGGACAGGGAAATATAGCAATCAGCCCCAGCATTTT.

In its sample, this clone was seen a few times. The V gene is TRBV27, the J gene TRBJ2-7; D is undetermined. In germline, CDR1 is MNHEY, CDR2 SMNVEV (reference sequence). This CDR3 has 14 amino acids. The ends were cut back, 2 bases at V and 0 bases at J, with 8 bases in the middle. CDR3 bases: TGTGCCAGCAGTTTAGCAGGTAGCTCCTACGAGCAGTACTTC. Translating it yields CASSLAGSSYEQYF.

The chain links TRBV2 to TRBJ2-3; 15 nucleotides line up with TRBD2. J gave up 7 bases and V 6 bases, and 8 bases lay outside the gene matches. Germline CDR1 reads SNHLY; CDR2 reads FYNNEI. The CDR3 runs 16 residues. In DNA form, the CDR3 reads TGTGCCAGCAGCCGCGGACTAGCGGGGGGGCGATATACGCAGTATTTT. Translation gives CASSRGLAGGRYTQYF.

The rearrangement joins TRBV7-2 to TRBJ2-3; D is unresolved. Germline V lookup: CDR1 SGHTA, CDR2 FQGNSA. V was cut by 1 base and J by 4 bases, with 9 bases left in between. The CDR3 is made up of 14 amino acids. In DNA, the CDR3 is TGTGCCAGCAGCTTAGTGTCGGGTCCAGATACGCAGTATTTT. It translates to CASSLVSGPDTQYF.

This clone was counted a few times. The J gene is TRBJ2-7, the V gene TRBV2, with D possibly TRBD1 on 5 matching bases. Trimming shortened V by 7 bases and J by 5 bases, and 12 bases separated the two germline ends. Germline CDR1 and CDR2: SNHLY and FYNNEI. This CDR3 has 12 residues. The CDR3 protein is CASMKGMNEQYF. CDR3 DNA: TGTGCCAGCATGAAGGGGATGAACGAGCAGTACTTC.

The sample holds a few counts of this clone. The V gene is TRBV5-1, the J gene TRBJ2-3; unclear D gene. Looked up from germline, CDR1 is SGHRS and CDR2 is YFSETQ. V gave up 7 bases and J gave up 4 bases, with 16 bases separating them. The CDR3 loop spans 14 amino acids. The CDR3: CASGFSLAADTQYF. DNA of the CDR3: TGCGCCAGCGGGTTTTCGTTGGCGGCAGATACGCAGTATTTT.

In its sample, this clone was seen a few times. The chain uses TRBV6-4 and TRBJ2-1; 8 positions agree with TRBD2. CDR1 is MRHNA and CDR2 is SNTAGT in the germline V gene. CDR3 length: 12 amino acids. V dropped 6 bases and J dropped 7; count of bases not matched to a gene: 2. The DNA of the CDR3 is TGTGCCAGCAGGGGACTAGGGAATGAGCAGTTCTTC. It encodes CASRGLGNEQFF.

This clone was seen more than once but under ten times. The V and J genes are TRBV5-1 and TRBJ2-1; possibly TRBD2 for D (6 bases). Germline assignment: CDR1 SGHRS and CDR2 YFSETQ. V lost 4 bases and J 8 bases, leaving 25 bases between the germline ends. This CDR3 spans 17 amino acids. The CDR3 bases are TGCGCCAGCAGCCAAGGACTAAGAGGTTCGGCTTGGGATGAGCAGTTCTTC. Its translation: CASSQGLRGSAWDEQFF.

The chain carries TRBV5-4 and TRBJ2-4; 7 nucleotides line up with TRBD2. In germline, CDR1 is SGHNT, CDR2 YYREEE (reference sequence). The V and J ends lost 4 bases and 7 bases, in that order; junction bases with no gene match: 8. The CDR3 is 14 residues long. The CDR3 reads CASSPGGTGNIQYF. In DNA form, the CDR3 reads TGTGCCAGCAGCCCCGGGGGGACGGGGAACATTCAGTACTTC.

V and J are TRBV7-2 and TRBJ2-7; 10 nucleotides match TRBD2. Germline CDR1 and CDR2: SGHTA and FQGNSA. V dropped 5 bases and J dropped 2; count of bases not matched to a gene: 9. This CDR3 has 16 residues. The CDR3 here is CASSPNRLAGTYEQYF. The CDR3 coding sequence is TGTGCCAGCAGCCCAAACCGACTAGCGGGTACCTACGAGCAGTACTTC.

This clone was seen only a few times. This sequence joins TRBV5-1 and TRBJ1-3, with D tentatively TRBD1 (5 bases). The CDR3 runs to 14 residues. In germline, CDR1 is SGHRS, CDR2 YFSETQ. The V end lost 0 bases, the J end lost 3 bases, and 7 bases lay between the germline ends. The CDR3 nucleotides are TGCGCCAGCAGCTTGGACAGGATTGGAAACACCATATATTTT. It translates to CASSLDRIGNTIYF.